A single sample gave rise to the 15 T cell receptor beta chains below, sequenced in a study of regulatory T cells in long-lasting Graves disease. The time point is: persistent/refractory GD, antithyroid drugs over 5 years with positive TRAb. From RNA extracted from PBMCs, the TCR library was made. CDR3 regions were amplified by Arm-PCR using iRepertoire HTBI primers to build TCR beta libraries. TCRdb re-analysed the multiplex PCR reads in MiXCR, keeping a single row per CDR3 protein. The sample lists 300,000 to 350,000 distinct CDR3 sequences; about 19% were seen once. The material sequenced was peripheral blood mononuclear cells (PBMCs), taken when the disease was refractory, from a patient treated with antithyroid drugs. These receptors all stem from a female donor with Graves disease.

This clonotype was detected many times. This chain uses TRBV18 with TRBJ1-2; D ambiguous. CDR3 length equals 14 residues. Trimming removed 3 bases from V and 6 bases from J, with 14 bases in between. The germline V gene has CDR1 KGHSH and CDR2 LQKENI. The CDR3 sequence: CASSPSEGLHGYTF. The CDR3 bases are TGTGCCAGCTCACCCTCGGAAGGGCTTCATGGCTACACCTTC.

V and J are TRBV5-1 and TRBJ1-6, with no clear D. The CDR3 is 12 amino acids. Germline CDR1 is SGHRS and CDR2 is YFSETQ. Deletions cut 0 bases from V and 10 bases from J, with 5 bases between. The chain's CDR3 is CASSLGQSPLHF. DNA for the CDR3: TGCGCCAGCAGCTTGGGACAATCACCCCTCCACTTT.

This clonotype was counted at least ten times. V is TRBV10-3 and J is TRBJ1-5; D uncertain. Germline CDR1 reads ENHRY; CDR2 reads SYGVKD. V gave up 6 bases and J gave up 3 bases, with 9 bases separating them. CDR3 size: 13 residues. CDR3 amino acids: CAISLEPNQPQHF. As DNA, the CDR3 is TGTGCCATCAGCCTAGAGCCCAATCAGCCCCAGCATTTT.

The V and J genes are TRBV4-3 and TRBJ2-6; no firm D call. Per the germline V gene, CDR1 is LGHNA and CDR2 is YSLEER. V was shortened by 3 bases and J by 0 bases, with 12 bases between the two germline ends. CDR3 length: 17 amino acids. The CDR3 coding sequence is TGCGCCAGCAGCCACTACGGTCCAGGCTCTGGGGCCAACGTCCTGACTTTC. Residues: CASSHYGPGSGANVLTF.

This chain's CDR3 is CAISEMRTEAFF. For the CDR3, the DNA is TGTGCCATCAGTGAAATGAGGACTGAAGCTTTCTTT. The rearrangement joins TRBV10-3 to TRBJ1-1, with no clear D. This CDR3 is 12 amino acids long. Germline V CDR1 and CDR2: ENHRY, SYGVKD. V was shortened by 3 bases and J by 5 bases, with 7 bases between the two germline ends.

The rearrangement links TRBV20-1 to TRBJ1-3; perhaps TRBD1 as D (5 bases). The V and J ends lost 4 bases and 0 bases respectively, with 13 bases between them. The CDR3 contains 15 residues. Germline V gene lookup returns CDR1 DFQATT and CDR2 SNEGSKA (reference sequence). The DNA of the CDR3 is TGCAGTGCTATGCAGGGTTTTGCCTCTGGAAACACCATATATTTT. This encodes CSAMQGFASGNTIYF.

This clonotype was detected only a few times. The chain couples TRBV11-1 to TRBJ2-6, with D uncertain. Germline loops: CDR1 SGHAT, CDR2 FQDESV (reference sequence). The CDR3 has 13 residues. V lost 1 base and J 7 bases, leaving 5 bases between the germline ends. This chain's CDR3 is CASSLGEANVLTF. DNA of the CDR3: TGTGCCAGCAGCTTAGGGGAAGCCAACGTCCTGACTTTC.

This clonotype has at least ten counts. The chain joins TRBV11-2 to TRBJ1-6, with D possibly being TRBD1 (5 bases). Germline CDR1 and CDR2: SGHAT and FQNNGV. Trimming took 7 bases from V and 8 from J, leaving 12 bases between them. This CDR3 is 13 amino acids long. Here the CDR3 reads CASNRVGDSPLHF. The CDR3 nucleotides are TGTGCCAGCAACCGCGTGGGGGATTCACCCCTCCACTTT.

This clonotype was observed many times. The rearrangement links TRBV11-3 to TRBJ2-7, with D maybe TRBD1 (5 bases). The V and J ends lost 5 bases and 6 bases respectively, with 23 bases between them. The length of the CDR3 is 16 residues. Germline V gene data show CDR1 as SGHNT and CDR2 as YENEEA. DNA for the CDR3: TGTGCCAGCAGCCCCGGAATGGCAGGGTACGATCGCGAGCAGTACTTC. Amino acids: CASSPGMAGYDREQYF.

Turning to this clonotype: This clone may be a read error of a much larger clone one base away. This rearrangement joins TRBV5-1 to TRBJ1-1; no reliable D call. The CDR3 contains 13 residues. Germline V gives CDR1 SGHRS, CDR2 YFSETQ. V lost 7 bases, J lost 5 bases, and 15 bases lay in between. CDR3 bases: TGCGCCAGCTGCTGGAGGGATGGGACTGAAGCTTTCTTT. Translating gives CASCWRDGTEAFF.

The chain employs TRBV12-3 or TRBV12-4 and TRBJ1-6, with TRBD1 matching 12 bases. J gave up 11 bases and V 3 bases, and 14 bases lay outside the gene matches. CDR3 size: 18 residues. The CDR3 region is CASSFFSGTGGRNTPLHF. CDR3 DNA: TGTGCCAGCAGTTTTTTTAGTGGGACAGGGGGCCGAAATACACCCCTCCACTTT.

This clonotype was observed many times. In DNA, the CDR3 is TGCAGTGCTAGTGCGGGGACAGGGCCTGGCTACACCTTC. This translates into CSASAGTGPGYTF. This rearrangement joins TRBV20-1 to TRBJ1-2; 9 bases are a match to TRBD1. The CDR3 consists of 13 residues. V was pared by 3 bases and J by 7 bases, with 6 bases of the junction left unmatched. The V gene's germline CDR1 is DFQATT and CDR2 SNEGSKA (reference sequence).

Many counts were recorded for this clonotype. A read error may produce the germline difference seen at one junction end. The V and J genes are TRBV28 and TRBJ2-7; 14 bases match TRBD2. The CDR3 covers 16 residues. Per the germline V gene, CDR1 is MDHEN and CDR2 is SYDVKM. The DNA of the CDR3 is TGTGCCAGCAATCCCCCACGACTGGGACTAGCGGGAGCCCTCCACTTC. This encodes CASNPPRLGLAGALHF.

This clonotype was counted at least ten times. V gene TRBV2 combines with J gene TRBJ1-6; no clear D gene. Trimming left V 0 bases short and J 3 bases short, with 12 bases between. Germline V gene lookup returns CDR1 SNHLY and CDR2 FYNNEI. The CDR3 loop spans 17 amino acids. CDR3 bases: TGTGCCAGCAGTGAAGCAATCCCTACAGACTATAATTCACCCCTCCACTTT. It is translated as CASSEAIPTDYNSPLHF.

In its sample, this clonotype was seen many times. The V call is TRBV6-1, the J call TRBJ2-7; D remains ambiguous. The CDR3 spans 13 residues. V dropped 7 bases and J dropped 4 bases, with 14 bases sitting between them. Germline V gene data show CDR1 as MNHNS and CDR2 as SASEGT. The CDR3 sequence: CASIKQAAYEQYF. The CDR3 nucleotides are TGTGCCAGCATCAAGCAGGCGGCTTACGAGCAGTACTTC.